This TCR beta chain was found in a study of spatial heterogeneity in lung cancer (dated by TCRdb to the late 2010s). Some background on the complete study: Donors were approximately 72 patients with early-stage, untreated non-small cell lung cancer from the lung TRACERx cohort. In non-small cell lung cancer, the study quantitatively compared TCR alpha and beta repertoires across several tumor regions, matched nontumor lung, and blood. Beta-chain transcripts were consistently detected in greater numbers than alpha-chain transcripts, which likely reflected higher beta-chain transcript abundance. In the raw uncorrected reads, each unique combination of TCR and UMI appeared on average more than ten times. Follow-up PBMC samples were sequenced whenever available, and the median time to follow-up was roughly 2 years after resection. Nonsynonymous mutation counts, determined by whole-exome sequencing of tumor tissue, were related to TCR repertoire features. Both alpha and beta chains were TCR-sequenced in samples taken at surgery, namely 220 tumor regions, around 70 matched nontumor lung samples and 50 to 60 PBMC samples.

The library was built by means of 5' RACE. Sequencing relied on a NextSeq 500. The TCR library protocol attached a unique molecular identifier to each TCR cDNA molecule to allow correction of PCR and sequencing errors. Concerning the study's data processing: TCR identification, UMI-based error correction and CDR3 extraction were all carried out with Decombinator tools. TCRs above a frequency of 2 per 1,000, corresponding to the top 1% of the tumor frequency distribution, were defined as expanded. Rényi diversity was computed with the R vegan package after subsampling each repertoire 100 times to 5,000 TCRs. CDR3 similarity networks were built from amino acid triplet string-kernel similarity, connecting CDR3s with pairwise similarity above 0.82. TCRdb passed the public sequencing reads through fastp at Q25 and MiXCR, retaining productive beta sequences. Each entry is one CDR3 protein sequence, shown with its most common DNA and genes. TCRdb's processing, not the study's, gives the V and J calls here. The sample profile shows over 35,000 distinct CDR3 sequences; 10% to 13% of them were found once. Over 15% of the sample rests with the top ten.

This clonotype occurred a few times. The clone's antigen remains unknown. Nothing much larger sits one base from this clone, and base qualities are not available. What this sample's time point label stands for: blood at routine non-recurrence follow-up after resection. For TCR sequencing, whole RNA was extracted from tumor and nontumor lung tissue, or from cryopreserved PBMC samples, and no cell sorting was done. A patient was chosen for TCR sequencing only when enough RNA was available from at least two tumor regions. Relative to germline, V is missing 3 bases and J is missing 2 bases, with 6 bases of the junction outside any gene match. The germline V gene encodes CDR1 SGHRS and CDR2 YFSETQ. Inclusive of the bounding cysteine and phenylalanine, the CDR3 is 17 residues long. Kept here is only the CDR3 DNA, which spans 51 bases and is read in frame from base 1. Here is what the overall study found, with its caveats: Additional single-cell paired TCR alpha and beta sequencing was considered necessary to confirm, at a functional level, the hypothesis that regional TCRs recognize regional mutations. Ubiquitous expanded tumor TCRs showed up in blood more often at tumor resection than at routine follow-up. Only roughly 15 patients were included in the comparisons of baseline and follow-up blood repertoires.

The V and J genes are TRBV5-1 and TRBJ2-6, with 9 bases matching TRBD1. The sequence was collected from a female donor with early-stage non-small cell lung cancer. The sequences come from PBMCs, collected at follow-up. CDR3 protein: CASSSGRDRAGANVLTF. In nucleotide form, the sequence is TGCGCCAGCAGCTCAGGCCGGGACAGGGCTGGGGCCAACGTCCTGACTTTC.